The TCR beta chain under discussion was sequenced for a study of response to subunit inactivated influenza vaccine. Trimming stripped 3 bases from V and 7 bases from J, with 16 bases between. CDR3 length: 14 residues. Germline loops: CDR1 DFQATT, CDR2 SNEGSKA (reference sequence). Concerning this clonotype: Its antigen is currently unknown.

Study-level results: Each seasonal flu vaccination may recruit only limited new T cells, authors suggested.

TCRdb passed the RT-PCR reads through MiXCR, listing each CDR3 protein once. The sample carries 600,000 to 850,000 distinct CDR3 sequences, approximately 14% recorded once. The source is a man aged 45-65 years who received an inactivated influenza vaccine. Sample: PBMCs from blood, taken 14 to 15 days before vaccination. The chain links TRBV20-1 to TRBJ2-1; weak D call: TRBD1 (6 bases). CDR3 loop: CSARWQGMWNEQFF. CDR3 bases: TGCAGTGCTAGGTGGCAGGGGATGTGGAATGAGCAGTTCTTC.